One and the same sample provided the 7 T cell receptor beta chains below, sequenced in a study of tumor-infiltrating lymphocytes in primary liver carcinoma. Taking about 19-32 mg of unsorted bulk tissue, the authors co-extracted RNA and DNA. Total RNA amounting to roughly 450 ng was the source from which TCR beta cDNA was made with a constant-region primer. A slightly modified ARM-PCR protocol with three nested multiplex PCR rounds produced these TCR beta libraries. Rounds one and two of PCR, each of approximately 11 cycles, were primed with TRBV1-TRBV30 forward primers and a C-beta reverse primer. TCRdb used MiXCR to reprocess the multiplex PCR reads, holding one entry per CDR3 protein. The table includes 50,000 to 60,000 distinct CDR3 sequences, approximately 80% detected once. The sequenced material came from liver tumor tissue from sampling region 5. Subset described: tumor region T5, tumor centre. The receptors stem from a man aged 35-49 years with primary liver carcinoma and hepatitis B virus infection.

With respect to this clonotype: At one end the junction does not follow the germline gene, possibly because of a read error. The rearrangement links TRBV30 to TRBJ2-1; D is perhaps TRBD2 (6 bases). CDR1 is GTSNPN, CDR2 SVGIG, per germline (reference sequence). CDR3 length: 13 residues. CDR3 nucleotide sequence: TGTGTCTGGACCGGGACTGCCTACAATGAGCTATTCTTC. Encoded protein: CVWTGTAYNELFF.

A remark on this clonotype: The junction shows a germline mismatch at one end, possibly a read error. The genes are TRBV5-4 and TRBJ1-5; D gene ambiguous. The CDR3 extends over 15 amino acids. Germline-derived CDR1 and CDR2 are SGHNT and YYREEE (reference sequence). Written as DNA, the CDR3 is TGTGCCAGCAGCCACGACGGAAATAGCAATCAGCCCCAGCGTTTT. This encodes CASSHDGNSNQPQRF. Drawing the rest from reference TRBV5-4 and TRBJ1-5, the complete variable domain is ETGVTQSPTHLIKTRGQQVTLRCSSQSGHNTVSWYQQALGQGPQFIFQYYREEENGRGNFPPRFSGLQFPNYSSELNVNALELDDSALYLCASSHDGNSNQPQRFGDGTRLSIL.

This clonotype was detected once. The germline gene is not matched at one end of the junction; a read error may be the cause. The chain uses TRBV4-2 and TRBJ1-4; unclear D gene. The CDR3 totals 13 residues. Germline CDR1 LGHNA, CDR2 YNFKEQ. The chain's CDR3 is CVSNKPHREKLFF. In nucleotides, the CDR3 is TGTGTCAGCAACAAGCCCCACCGTGAAAAACTGTTTTTT.

With regard to this clonotype: This likely comes from a read error, as the CDR3 has no conserved phenylalanine or tryptophan at its end. V usage is TRBV28 and J usage is TRBJ2-3, with TRBD1 matching 7 bases. This CDR3 has 15 amino acids. V shed 6 bases and J 4 bases; nucleotides not matched to a gene: 10. Germline CDR1 is MDHEN and CDR2 is SYDVKM. CDR3 sequence: CASSHIADRADTQYL. Here the CDR3 DNA reads TGTGCCAGCAGCCATATAGCTGACAGGGCAGATACGCAGTATCTT.

This clonotype has a handful of counts. The V call is TRBV6-2 or TRBV6-3, the J call TRBJ2-1, with TRBD2 as a possible D gene (6 bases). Trimming removed 6 bases at V and 3 bases at J, with 15 bases between. This CDR3 contains 15 residues. Per germline, CDR1 MNHEY and CDR2 SVGEGT. The CDR3 DNA follows: TGTGCCAGCAGGGATTCCGGGACTGACTACAATGAGCAGTTCTTC. Translated: CASRDSGTDYNEQFF.

This clonotype was counted once. V is TRBV28 and J is TRBJ2-1, with 10 bases lining up with TRBD1. CDR1 MDHEN and CDR2 SYDVKM come from the germline V gene. V dropped 6 bases and J dropped 8; count of bases not matched to a gene: 10. CDR3 length: 15 amino acids. CDR3 amino acids: CASSLGQGTIDEQFF. CDR3 in DNA: TGTGCCAGCAGCTTGGGACAGGGGACGATCGATGAGCAGTTCTTC.

On this clonotype: The junction differs from germline at one of its ends, possibly a read error. CDR3 nucleotide sequence: TGTCCCAGCAGCTTAGGCTCGGGAGGGTGGGGTGAGCAGTTCTTC. Translating it yields CPSSLGSGGWGEQFF. The chain links TRBV11-2 to TRBJ2-1; TRBD2 matches 8 bases. The CDR3 runs to 15 residues. Per germline, CDR1 SGHAT and CDR2 FQNNGV. The full variable domain, rest sourced from reference TRBV11-2 and TRBJ2-1, is EAGVAQSPRYKIIEKRQSVAFWCNPISGHATLYWYQQILGQGPKLLIQFQNNGVVDDSQLPKDRFSAERLKGVDSTLKIQPAKLEDSAVYLCPSSLGSGGWGEQFFGPGTRLTVL.